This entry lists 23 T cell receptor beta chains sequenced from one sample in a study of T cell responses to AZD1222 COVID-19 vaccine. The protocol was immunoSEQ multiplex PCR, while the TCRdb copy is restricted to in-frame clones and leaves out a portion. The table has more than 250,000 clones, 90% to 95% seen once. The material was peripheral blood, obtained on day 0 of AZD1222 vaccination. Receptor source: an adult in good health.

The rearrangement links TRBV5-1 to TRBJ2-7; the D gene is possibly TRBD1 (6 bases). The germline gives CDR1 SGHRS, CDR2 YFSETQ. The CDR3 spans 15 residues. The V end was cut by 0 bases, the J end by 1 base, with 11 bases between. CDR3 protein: CASSLGQAPSYEQYF. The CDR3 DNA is TGCGCCAGCAGCTTGGGACAGGCGCCTTCCTACGAGCAGTACTTC.

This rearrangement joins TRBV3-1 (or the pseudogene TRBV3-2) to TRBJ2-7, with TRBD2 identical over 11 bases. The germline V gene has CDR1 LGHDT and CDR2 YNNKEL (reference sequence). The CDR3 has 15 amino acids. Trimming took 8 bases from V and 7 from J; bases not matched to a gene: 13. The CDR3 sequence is CASEGGLAGAGEQYF. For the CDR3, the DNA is TGTGCCAGCGAAGGTGGACTAGCGGGCGCAGGGGAGCAGTACTTC.

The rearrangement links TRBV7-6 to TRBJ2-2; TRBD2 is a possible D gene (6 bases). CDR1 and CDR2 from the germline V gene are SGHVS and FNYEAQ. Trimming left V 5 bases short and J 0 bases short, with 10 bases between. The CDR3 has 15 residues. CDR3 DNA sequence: TGTGCCAGCAGCATTACGGGGGCGAACACCGGGGAGCTGTTTTTT. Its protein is CASSITGANTGELFF.

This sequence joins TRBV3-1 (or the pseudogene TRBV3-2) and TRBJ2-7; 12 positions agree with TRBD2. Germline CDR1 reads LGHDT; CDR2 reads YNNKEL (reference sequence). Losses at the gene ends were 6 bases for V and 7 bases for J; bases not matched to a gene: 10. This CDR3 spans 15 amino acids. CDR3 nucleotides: TGTGCCAGCAGTCACCGACTAGCGGGGGCCAGGGAGCAGTACTTC. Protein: CASSHRLAGAREQYF.

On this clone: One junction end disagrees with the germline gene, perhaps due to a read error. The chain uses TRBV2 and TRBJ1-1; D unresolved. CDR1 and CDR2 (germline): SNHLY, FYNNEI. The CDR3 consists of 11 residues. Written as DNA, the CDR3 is TGTGCCATTTCGGGGAACGCTGAAGCTTTCTTT. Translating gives CAISGNAEAFF. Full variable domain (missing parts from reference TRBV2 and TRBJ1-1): EPEVTQTPSHQVTQMGQEVILRCVPISNHLYFYWYRQILGQKVEFLVSFYNNEISEKSEIFDDQFSVERPDGSNFTLKIRSTKLEDSAMYFCAISGNAEAFFGQGTRLTVV.

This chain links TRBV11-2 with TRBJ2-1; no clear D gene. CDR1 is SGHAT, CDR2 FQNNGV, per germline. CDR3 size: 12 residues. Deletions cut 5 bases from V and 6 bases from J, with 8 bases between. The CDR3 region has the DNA TGTGCCAGCAGCCCCTCAGGCAATGAGCAGTTCTTC. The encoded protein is CASSPSGNEQFF.

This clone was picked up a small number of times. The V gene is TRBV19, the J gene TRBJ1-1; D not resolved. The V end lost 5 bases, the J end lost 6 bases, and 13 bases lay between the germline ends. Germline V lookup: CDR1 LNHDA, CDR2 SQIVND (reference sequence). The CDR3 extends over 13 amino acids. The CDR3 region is CASSEVGRPEAFF. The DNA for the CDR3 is TGTGCCAGTAGTGAGGTCGGTCGCCCTGAAGCTTTCTTT.

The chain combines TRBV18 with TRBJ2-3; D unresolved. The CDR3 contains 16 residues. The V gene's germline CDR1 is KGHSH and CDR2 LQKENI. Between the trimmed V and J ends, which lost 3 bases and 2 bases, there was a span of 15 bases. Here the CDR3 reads CASSPLESQYTDTQYF. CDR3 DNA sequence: TGTGCCAGCTCACCTTTGGAGAGTCAATACACAGATACGCAGTATTTT.

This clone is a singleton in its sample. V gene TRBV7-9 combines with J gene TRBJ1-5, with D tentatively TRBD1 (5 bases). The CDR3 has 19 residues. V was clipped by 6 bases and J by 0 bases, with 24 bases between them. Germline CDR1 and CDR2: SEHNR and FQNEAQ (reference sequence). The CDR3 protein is CASRYHRQRPPFSNQPQHF. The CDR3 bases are TGTGCCAGCAGATACCACCGACAGAGGCCCCCTTTTAGCAATCAGCCCCAGCATTTT.

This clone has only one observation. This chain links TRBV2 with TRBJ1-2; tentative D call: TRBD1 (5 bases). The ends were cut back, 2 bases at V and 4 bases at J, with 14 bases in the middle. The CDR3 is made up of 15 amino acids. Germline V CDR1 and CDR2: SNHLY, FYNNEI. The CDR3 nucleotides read TGTGCCAGCAGTGAAAGGACTACCGGGGGCTATGGCTACACCTTC. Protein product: CASSERTTGGYGYTF.

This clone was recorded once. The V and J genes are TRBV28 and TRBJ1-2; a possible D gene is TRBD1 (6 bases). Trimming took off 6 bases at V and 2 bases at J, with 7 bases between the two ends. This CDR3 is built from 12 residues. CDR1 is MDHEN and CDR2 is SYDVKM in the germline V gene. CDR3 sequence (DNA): TGTGCCAGCAGCCAGGGGAACTATGGCTACACCTTC. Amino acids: CASSQGNYGYTF.

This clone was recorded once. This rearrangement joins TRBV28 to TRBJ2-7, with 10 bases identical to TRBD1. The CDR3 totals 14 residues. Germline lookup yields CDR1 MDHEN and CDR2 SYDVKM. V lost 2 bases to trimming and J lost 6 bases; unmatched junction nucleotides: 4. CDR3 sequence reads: CASSLGGQGFEQYF. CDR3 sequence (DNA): TGTGCCAGCAGTTTAGGGGGACAGGGGTTCGAGCAGTACTTC.

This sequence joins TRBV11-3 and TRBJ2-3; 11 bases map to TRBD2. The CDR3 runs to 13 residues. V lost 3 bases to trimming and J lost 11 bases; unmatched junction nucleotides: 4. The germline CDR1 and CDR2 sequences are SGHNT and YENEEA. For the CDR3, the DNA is TGTGCCAGCAGCTTGGATCTAGCGGGAGGGCAGTATTTT. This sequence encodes CASSLDLAGGQYF.

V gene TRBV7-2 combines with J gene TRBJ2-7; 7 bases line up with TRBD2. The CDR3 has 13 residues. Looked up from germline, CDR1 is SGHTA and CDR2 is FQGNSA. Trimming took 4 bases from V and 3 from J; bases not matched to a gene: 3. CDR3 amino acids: CASSWDYRYEQYF. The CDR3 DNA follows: TGTGCCAGCAGCTGGGACTACCGCTACGAGCAGTACTTC.

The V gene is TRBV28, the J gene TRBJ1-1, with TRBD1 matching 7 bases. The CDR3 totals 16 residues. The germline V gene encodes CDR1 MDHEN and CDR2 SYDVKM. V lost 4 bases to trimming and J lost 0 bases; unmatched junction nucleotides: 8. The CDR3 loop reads CASSWGDRAVNTEAFF. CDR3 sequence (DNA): TGTGCCAGCAGTTGGGGAGACAGGGCGGTGAACACTGAAGCTTTCTTT.

For the CDR3, the DNA is TGTGCCACCAGCAGAGGGGGAGGTCAGCCCCAGCATTTT. Translated, it gives CATSRGGGQPQHF. V usage is TRBV15 and J usage is TRBJ1-5; D is uncertain. CDR3 length equals 13 residues. From germline, CDR1 is LNHNV and CDR2 YYDKDF (reference sequence). V shed 1 base and J shed 6 bases, with 7 bases lying between them.

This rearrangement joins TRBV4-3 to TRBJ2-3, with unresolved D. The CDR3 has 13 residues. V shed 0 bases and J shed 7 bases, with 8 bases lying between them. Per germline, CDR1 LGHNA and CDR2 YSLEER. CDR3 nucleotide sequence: TGCGCCAGCAGCCAAGATAGGGTCTATACGCAGTATTTT. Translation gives CASSQDRVYTQYF.

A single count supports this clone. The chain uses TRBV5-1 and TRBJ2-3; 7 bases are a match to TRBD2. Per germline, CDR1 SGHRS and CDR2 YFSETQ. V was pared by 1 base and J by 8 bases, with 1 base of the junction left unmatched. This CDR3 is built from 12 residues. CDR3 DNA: TGCGCCAGCAGCTTGACGGGAGGTACGCAGTATTTT. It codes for CASSLTGGTQYF.

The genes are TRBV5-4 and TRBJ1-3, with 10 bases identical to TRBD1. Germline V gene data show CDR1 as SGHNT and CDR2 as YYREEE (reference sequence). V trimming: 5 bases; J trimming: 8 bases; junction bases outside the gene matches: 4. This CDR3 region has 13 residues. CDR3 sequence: CASREGQGDTIYF. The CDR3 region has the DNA TGTGCCAGCAGAGAAGGACAGGGGGACACCATATATTTT.

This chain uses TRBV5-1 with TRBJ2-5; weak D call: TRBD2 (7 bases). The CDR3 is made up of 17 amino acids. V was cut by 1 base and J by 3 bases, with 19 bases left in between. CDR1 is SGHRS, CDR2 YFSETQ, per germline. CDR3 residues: CASSLSRGGGAEETQYF. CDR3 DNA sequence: TGCGCCAGCAGCTTGAGTCGGGGAGGGGGAGCGGAAGAGACCCAGTACTTC.

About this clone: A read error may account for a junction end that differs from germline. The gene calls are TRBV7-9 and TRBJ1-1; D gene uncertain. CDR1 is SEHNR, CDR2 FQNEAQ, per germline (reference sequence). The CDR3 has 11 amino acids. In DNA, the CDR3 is TGTGCCAGCAGCACTGACACTAAAGCTTTCTTT. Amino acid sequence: CASSTDTKAFF. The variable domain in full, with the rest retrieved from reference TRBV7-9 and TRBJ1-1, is DTGVSQNPRHKITKRGQNVTFRCDPISEHNRLYWYRQTLGQGPEFLTYFQNEAQLEKSRLLSDRFSAERPKGSFSTLEIQRTEQGDSAMYLCASSTDTKAFFGQGTRLTVV.

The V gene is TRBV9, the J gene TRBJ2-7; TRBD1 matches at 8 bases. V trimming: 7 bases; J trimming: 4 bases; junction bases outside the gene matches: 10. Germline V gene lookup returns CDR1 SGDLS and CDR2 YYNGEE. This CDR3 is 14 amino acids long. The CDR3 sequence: CASASGQGQYEQYF. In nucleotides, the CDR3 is TGTGCCAGCGCTTCCGGACAGGGTCAGTACGAGCAGTACTTC.

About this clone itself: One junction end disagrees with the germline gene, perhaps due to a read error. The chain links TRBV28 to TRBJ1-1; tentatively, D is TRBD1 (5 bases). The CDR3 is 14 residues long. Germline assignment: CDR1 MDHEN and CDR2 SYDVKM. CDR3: CASGLGGMNTEAFF. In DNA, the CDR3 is TGTGCCAGCGGTTTGGGGGGGATGAACACTGAAGCTTTCTTT.